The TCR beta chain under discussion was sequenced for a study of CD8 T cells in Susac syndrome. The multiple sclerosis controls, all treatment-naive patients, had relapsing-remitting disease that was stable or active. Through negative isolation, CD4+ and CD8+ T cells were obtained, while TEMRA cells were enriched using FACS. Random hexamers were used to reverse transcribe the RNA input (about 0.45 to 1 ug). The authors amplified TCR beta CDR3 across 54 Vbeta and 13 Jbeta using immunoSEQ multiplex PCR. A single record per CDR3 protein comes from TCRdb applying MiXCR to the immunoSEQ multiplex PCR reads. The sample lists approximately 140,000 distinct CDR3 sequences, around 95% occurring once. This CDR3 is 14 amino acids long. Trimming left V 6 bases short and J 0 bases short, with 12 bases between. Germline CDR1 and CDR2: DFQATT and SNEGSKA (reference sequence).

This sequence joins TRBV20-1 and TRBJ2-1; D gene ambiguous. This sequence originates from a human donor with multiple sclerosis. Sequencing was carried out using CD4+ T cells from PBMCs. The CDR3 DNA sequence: TGCAGTGCGGCGGAAGGAAGCTCCTACAATGAGCAGTTCTTC. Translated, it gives CSAAEGSSYNEQFF.